The 21 T cell receptor beta chains listed next were all sequenced from one sample in a study of cytomegalovirus exposure and HLA in healthy donors. With 60 Vbeta and 13 Jbeta primers, the PCR was carried out. TCRdb keeps only in-frame clones here, not all; method: immunoSEQ multiplex PCR. Here the sample spans some 90,000 clones, approximately 74% being singletons. The sample consisted of PBMCs. These receptors all stem from a female donor in good health and CMV-seropositive.

CDR3 bases: TGTGCCAGCAGCAAGGGACTTCAAGAGACCCAGTACTTC. Protein product: CASSKGLQETQYF. The gene calls are TRBV6-6 and TRBJ2-5; a weak D match, TRBD2 (6 bases). The CDR3 runs 13 residues. Trimming took 6 bases from V and 2 from J, leaving 10 bases between them. Germline V lookup: CDR1 MNHNY, CDR2 SVGAGI (reference sequence).

This clone was counted a single time. V gene TRBV15 combines with J gene TRBJ1-5; D is unclear. V was clipped by 0 bases and J by 7 bases, with 10 bases between them. Germline lookup yields CDR1 LNHNV and CDR2 YYDKDF (reference sequence). The CDR3 contains 14 residues. The CDR3, as DNA: TGTGCCACCAGCAGAGACGGGGTCTGGCAGCCCCAGCATTTT. This translates into CATSRDGVWQPQHF.

The chain recombines TRBV29-1 with TRBJ1-1; the D is unclear. The CDR3 runs 13 residues. Trimming removed 3 bases at V and 0 bases at J, with 8 bases between. Germline CDR1 is SQVTM and CDR2 is ANQGSEA. CDR3 DNA sequence: TGCAGCGTTGATCCCCTTATGAACACTGAAGCTTTCTTT. It encodes CSVDPLMNTEAFF.

The rearrangement joins TRBV4-3 to TRBJ1-4, with TRBD1 matching over 8 bases. Germline-derived CDR1 and CDR2 are LGHNA and YSLEER. V trimming: 4 bases; J trimming: 0 bases; junction bases outside the gene matches: 7. The CDR3 runs 17 residues. CDR3 residues: CASSRAVQGATNEKLFF. The DNA for the CDR3 is TGCGCCAGCAGCCGAGCCGTACAGGGGGCAACTAATGAAAAACTGTTTTTT.

The rearrangement joins TRBV15 to TRBJ2-5; the D is unclear. Trimming removed 0 bases from V and 4 bases from J, with 9 bases in between. The germline CDR1 and CDR2 sequences are LNHNV and YYDKDF (reference sequence). The CDR3 is 14 amino acids. The DNA for the CDR3 is TGTGCCACCAGCAGAGATATCGGCGGAGAGACCCAGTACTTC. Protein sequence: CATSRDIGGETQYF.

As DNA, the CDR3 is TGTGCCAGCAGCACCGGGACAGGGAGCAATCAGCCCCAGCATTTT. It specifies CASSTGTGSNQPQHF. The V and J genes are TRBV7-2 and TRBJ1-5, with TRBD1 matching over 9 bases. This CDR3 is 15 amino acids long. J was trimmed by 1 base and V by 5 bases; bases with no gene match: 3. Germline values: CDR1 SGHTA, CDR2 FQGNSA.

This chain connects TRBV29-1 to TRBJ1-1, with a tentative D call TRBD1 (5 bases). V was cut by 4 bases and J by 2 bases, with 8 bases left in between. The CDR3 is 12 residues long. The germline V gene has CDR1 SQVTM and CDR2 ANQGSEA. This CDR3 is CSVGQGNTEAFF. CDR3 coding DNA: TGCAGCGTTGGTCAGGGTAACACTGAAGCTTTCTTT.

This sequence joins TRBV4-3 and TRBJ1-1; no firm D call. Trimming shortened V by 4 bases and J by 10 bases, and 16 bases separated the two germline ends. CDR1 is LGHNA and CDR2 is YSLEER in the germline V gene. There are 13 residues in the CDR3. CDR3 residues: CASSLYGSYGAFF. CDR3 coding DNA: TGCGCCAGCAGCCTCTACGGGTCTTATGGAGCTTTCTTT.

The chain carries TRBV5-8 and TRBJ2-7; 10 nucleotides match TRBD1. The CDR3 spans 16 residues. CDR1 and CDR2 (germline): SGHTS, YDEGEE. V trimming: 2 bases; J trimming: 0 bases; junction bases outside the gene matches: 5. This chain's CDR3 is CASSLPGQGSSYEQYF. The CDR3 DNA reads TGTGCCAGCAGCTTACCGGGACAGGGGAGCTCCTACGAGCAGTACTTC.

V usage is TRBV5-1 and J usage is TRBJ1-2, with 7 positions matching TRBD1. The CDR3 contains 14 residues. Germline lookup yields CDR1 SGHRS and CDR2 YFSETQ. After removal of 1 base from V and 7 bases from J, the junction contained 7 bases not matched to a gene. The CDR3 DNA reads TGCGCCAGCAGCTTGAGTTCCGACAGGGCTGGCTACACCTTC. It translates to CASSLSSDRAGYTF.

The V and J genes are TRBV11-2 and TRBJ2-5; 12 bases line up with TRBD2. The CDR3 is 17 residues long. With 0 bases clipped from V and 2 bases from J, the junction kept 4 bases outside the gene matches. Germline V lookup: CDR1 SGHAT, CDR2 FQNNGV. The CDR3 nucleotides read TGTGCCAGCAGCTTAGAGCCCCTAGCGGGGGGGCAAGAGACCCAGTACTTC. As protein: CASSLEPLAGGQETQYF.

This clone was detected a few times. The V gene is TRBV5-4, the J gene TRBJ1-6, with TRBD1 matching over 8 bases. Germline V lookup: CDR1 SGHNT, CDR2 YYREEE (reference sequence). The CDR3 spans 15 residues. V gave up 2 bases and J gave up 8 bases; unmatched junction bases: 6. CDR3 sequence reads: CASSLNNRGDSPLHF. CDR3 nucleotide sequence: TGTGCCAGCAGCTTAAACAACAGGGGGGATTCACCCCTCCACTTT.

A few counts support this clone. The rearrangement uses TRBV6-1 and TRBJ1-4; a possible D gene is TRBD1 (5 bases). CDR3 length equals 15 residues. Trimming pared 4 bases from V and 5 bases from J, leaving 14 bases between. The germline gives CDR1 MNHNS, CDR2 SASEGT. The CDR3 protein is CASSASFAGNEKLFF. The CDR3 nucleotides are TGTGCCAGCAGTGCCTCGTTCGCAGGGAATGAAAAACTGTTTTTT.

V and J are TRBV28 and TRBJ1-2; 8 bases are shared with TRBD1. J lost 4 bases, V lost 7 bases, and 5 bases had no gene match. The CDR3 totals 13 residues. The germline V gene encodes CDR1 MDHEN and CDR2 SYDVKM. The CDR3 here is CASTPGQVYGYTF. In DNA, the CDR3 is TGTGCCAGCACCCCGGGACAGGTCTATGGCTACACCTTC.

Here the CDR3 DNA reads TGTGCCAGCAGCTTACTACAGGGTGCCGGGGAGCTGTTTTTT. The encoded protein is CASSLLQGAGELFF. This chain connects TRBV7-2 to TRBJ2-2; maybe TRBD1 (6 bases). From germline, CDR1 is SGHTA and CDR2 FQGNSA. V was cut by 2 bases and J by 6 bases, with 10 bases left in between. The CDR3 is 14 amino acids.

The rearrangement uses TRBV5-6 and TRBJ2-7, with D possibly TRBD1 on 6 matching bases. V was cut by 0 bases and J by 6 bases, with 7 bases left in between. The CDR3 sequence is 12 residues long. Germline CDR1 reads SGHDT; CDR2 reads YYEEEE. The DNA for the CDR3 is TGTGCCAGCAGCTTGGACAGGGTCGAGCAGTACTTC. Protein: CASSLDRVEQYF.

The chain recombines TRBV2 with TRBJ1-2; 7 nucleotides match TRBD1. Germline V gene lookup returns CDR1 SNHLY and CDR2 FYNNEI. Germline trimming cut 6 bases from V and 4 bases from J; bases unmatched to any gene: 8. The CDR3 contains 14 residues. CDR3 region: CASRGGQSSYGYTF. The CDR3 DNA sequence: TGTGCCAGCAGGGGGGGACAGTCGAGCTATGGCTACACCTTC.

The chain recombines TRBV7-9 with TRBJ2-1; TRBD1 matches 7 bases. Germline V gene lookup returns CDR1 SEHNR and CDR2 FQNEAQ (reference sequence). Trimming removed 5 bases from V and 6 bases from J; junction bases left unmatched: 7. There are 14 residues in the CDR3. The CDR3 loop is CASSPGQVSNEQFF. CDR3 sequence (DNA): TGTGCCAGCAGCCCCGGACAGGTTTCCAATGAGCAGTTCTTC.

This clone was picked up a small number of times. This chain joins TRBV10-3 and TRBJ1-6, with a tentative D call TRBD1 (6 bases). V was shortened by 5 bases and J by 9 bases, with 14 bases between the two germline ends. Germline V lookup: CDR1 ENHRY, CDR2 SYGVKD. The CDR3 spans 14 residues. The CDR3 region has the DNA TGTGCCATCAGTTCCGGGACACGGGGTTCACCCCTCCACTTT. It encodes CAISSGTRGSPLHF.

The rearrangement uses TRBV9 and TRBJ2-7; TRBD2 aligns across 7 bases. This CDR3 has 14 amino acids. V lost 6 bases and J lost 5; bases outside the gene matches: 11. From germline, CDR1 is SGDLS and CDR2 YYNGEE. Here the CDR3 DNA reads TGTGCCAGCACCCCGGCGGGGGAGGGTGACGAGCAGTACTTC. Its translation is CASTPAGEGDEQYF.

A few counts support this clone. J is TRBJ1-1 and V is TRBV5-1; D remains ambiguous. This CDR3 is 14 amino acids long. Germline V gene data show CDR1 as SGHRS and CDR2 as YFSETQ. V lost 0 bases to trimming and J lost 5 bases, with 11 bases between them. CDR3 region: CASSLDGVGTEAFF. In DNA form, the CDR3 reads TGCGCCAGCAGCTTGGACGGGGTGGGGACTGAAGCTTTCTTT.